This T cell receptor (beta chain) was recorded in a study of cytomegalovirus exposure and HLA in healthy donors (dated by TCRdb to the late 2010s). The study in broad terms: An earlier analysis of several hundred of the donors reported 276 Gb of sequence data and roughly 120 million unique TCR beta sequences obtained from around 180 million T cells. About 310 gigabases of sequencing data and approximately 80 million unique TCR sequences were included in an early release covering roughly 600 HLA-typed donors. Of the roughly 400 genotyped donors, approximately 80% were placed in the genetic ancestry cluster associated with self-reported Caucasian donors. The study was designed to test whether signatures of past pathogen exposure could be identified by cataloging public T cell receptors. The study used immunosequencing to profile the T cell repertoires of 666 subjects and linked those repertoires to cytomegalovirus serostatus. In addition to the first cohort of 666 subjects, a separate validation cohort of 100 to 150 different subjects was used. To predict cytomegalovirus infection status, the study combined high-throughput TCR immunosequencing, statistical association of individual TCRs with disease status, and machine learning. A later analysis re-examined previously published TCR beta repertoires from 610 or so donors and added high-resolution HLA genotyping to investigate patterns of TCR occurrence. The later analysis used no new phenotypic data to find candidate immune exposures, relying instead on TCR beta sequences and their occurrence across donors. An earlier analysis of some 500 of the donors applied high-throughput TCR beta sequencing to assess whether each TCR beta V gene segment acted as functional or pseudogenic. Donor age, sex, ethnicity and CMV serostatus were compiled alongside the repertoire data. Genome-wide SNP genotypes for about three fifths of the roughly 700 donors were used in a later genetic analysis, which treated that subset as a discovery cohort. All discovery cohort repertoires had been generated on a single sequencing platform. Class I and class II HLA loci were covered by the typing at four-digit resolution. The number of typed donors differed by locus: roughly 629-630 for A, B, C, DRB1 and DQB1; approximately 520 for DQA1; 600 to 610 for DPA1; and some 470 for DPB1. Because of strong linkage in the cohort, roughly five DR-DQ haplotypes were treated as single units for association and clustering. Among a few hundred genotyped donors of the cohort, an average of approximately 250,000 unique TCR beta nucleotide sequences were sequenced per donor, roughly 18% of them non-productive. Points the paper makes about the study in general: A later analysis found that HLA-associated TCR beta chains were more clonally expanded and had lower generation probabilities than equally common non-associated chains. Several of the top co-occurrence clusters appeared to be linked to parvovirus B19, influenza, CMV and Epstein-Barr virus, according to a later analysis. Roughly uniform sequencing depth across donors was assumed in presence/absence analyses, although this assumption may not hold. Most TCR sequences were observed very rarely across donors, whereas some public TCRs were present in many individuals. In a later analysis, about 17,000 TCR beta sequences were associated with specific HLA alleles at a false discovery rate of 0.05. The study listed 170 or so TCR beta chains as associated with cytomegalovirus. Linkage disequilibrium might explain the correlated functional status among segregating V segments, but an unknown experimental factor could not be excluded. Some IMGT-functional V segments, including TRBV6-2 and TRBV6-3, could not be distinguished by the 87-base-pair reads and were therefore excluded. Assigning TCR associations to individual alleles was difficult when HLA alleles, especially DR and DQ, strongly co-occurred. The sequencing pipeline was judged likely to have produced a cluster of highly shared sequence variants as a technical artifact. In a later analysis, most CMV-associated TCR beta chains were found to appear HLA-restricted, with HLA associations seemingly driven largely by CMV exposure. The only immune exposure information available for the cohort was CMV serostatus. Approximately 16 rarely observed V segments, including chromosome 9 orphons, were excluded from the earlier analysis of about 600 of the donors because counts were too low. In a later analysis, TCR association rates were found to vary across HLA loci, with the most associated TCRs seen for DRB1 alleles and the fewest for HLA-C alleles. A further reported finding was that TCR beta sequences accurately predicted the HLA-A and HLA-B alleles for most subjects in the first cohort. Because some donors lacked HLA typing at each locus, the association tests relied only on the typed subset. Cytomegalovirus status was reported to be diagnosed by the classifier with high specificity and sensitivity in both the original and validation cohorts. A few of the identified cytomegalovirus-associated TCR beta chains were confirmed in vitro to be specific for cytomegalovirus antigens. In a later genetic analysis, fewer N-insertions in productive TCRs were reported among donors in an Asian-associated ancestry cluster than the roughly 670-donor mean. In this cohort, only TCR beta chains were sequenced, and detectable features were limited by the absence of alpha or paired-chain data. Broadly in line with IMGT annotations, most TCR beta V segments showed up in productive rearrangements about 90% or about 30% of the time in an earlier analysis of about 500 of the donors. V-gene and J-gene trimming of TCR beta chains was associated with a missense DCLRE1C variant in a later genetic analysis, and the association was replicated in an independent cohort. According to the authors, the approach could potentially be generalized to other disease states and immunological phenotypes.

The library was built by means of the immunoSEQ multiplex PCR assay. A mixture of 60 forward primers for TCR Vbeta segments and 13 reverse primers for TCR Jbeta segments was used in the multiplex PCR. The CDR3 region of rearranged TCR beta genes was amplified from genomic DNA by a multiplex PCR assay. The amplified TCR beta libraries were sequenced on the Illumina HiSeq System as 87-base-pair reads. Per the source publication's procedure: In a later analysis, roughly 80 million unique TCR beta chains were counted across the 666 repertoires, and roughly 11 million of these chains were shared by at least two donors. Raw reads were error-corrected and collapsed into unique sequences by a nearest-neighbor algorithm in which closely related sequences were merged to remove PCR and sequencing errors. To assign V, D and J gene segments, CDR3 sequences were aligned to IMGT reference sequences. Each retained sequence needed at least a six-nucleotide match to both a V gene segment and a J gene segment. A rearrangement was called productive if the CDR3 had no stop codons and remained in frame with V and J, and every other rearrangement was called non-productive. CDR3 was defined by IMGT convention, running from the second conserved V-encoded cysteine to the conserved J-encoded phenylalanine. The earlier analysis of more than 450 of the donors excluded sequences that lacked an unambiguous match to a single V gene segment. In an earlier analysis of several hundred of the donors, V segments were called functional above 56.7% productive rearrangements and were called segregating when the between-donor standard deviation exceeded 5%. A statistical classification framework was developed to diagnose cytomegalovirus status using the catalog of TCR beta chain sequences. In a later analysis, TCR nucleotide sequences were compared against IMGT/GENE-DB human TR gene sequences so that V and J genes could be assigned. Using the TCRdist pipeline, a later analysis assigned CDR3 sequences along with most-parsimonious VDJ recombination scenarios. In a later analysis, each TCR beta chain was defined by its CDR3 amino acid sequence together with its V-gene family, and reads lacking a unique V-gene family were excluded. A later analysis removed 592 highly shared, low-generation-probability nucleotide sequences to deal with suspected cross-contamination and a sequencing artifact. A later analysis calculated a clonal expansion index for each public chain from normalized within-repertoire ranks of inferred template counts. In a later analysis, generation probabilities were computed using a VDJ recombination model fitted to out-of-frame rearrangements, and the results were checked against IGoR. A later analysis scored TCR-TCR, TCR-HLA and TCR-CMV co-occurrence with hypergeometric tests, applying a repertoire-size bias correction to TCR pairs. In a later analysis, false discovery rates were estimated by permuting HLA or CMV assignments 20 times. A later analysis grouped co-occurring TCRs with DBSCAN, adding TCRdist sequence similarity when clustering within HLA-allele-positive subsets. Repertoires with fewer than 30,000 or more than 120,000 public chains, plus five repertoires with anomalous nucleotide sharing, were excluded from co-occurrence clustering. What TCRdb holds here is the immuneACCESS table cut down to in-frame rearrangements. Part of the clones is not present; checked against another copy, under half of the missing clones reflect an unresolved V gene, and the others are unexplained. That table gives V, J and clone size, and the DNA gave D and trimming. The sample yields 250,000 or so clones; 75% to 85% were counted once. The ten largest clones capture around 8.6% of the sample.

Concerning this clone: No cognate antigen has been identified for it. Base qualities were left out, and no much larger clone turns up one base away.

CDR3 length: 15 amino acids, cysteine to phenylalanine. The only DNA kept is the CDR3, 45 bases in frame from the first base. CDR1 and CDR2 were assigned from the germline V gene as SGDLS and YYNGEE. Unmatched junction bases come to 2, with V trimmed by 4 bases and J by 4 bases. The cohort was made up of roughly 670 healthy bone marrow donors. Cohort members were all nominally healthy when sampled, although unrecorded immune exposures were likely present. The donor tested CMV seropositive, placing the donor among the 250 to 350 seropositive members of the cohort. Each donor provided a peripheral blood sample, and peripheral blood mononuclear cells were used for TCR beta sequencing. Genomic DNA extraction from the blood cell samples was performed with the Qiagen DNeasy Blood Extraction Kit.

The material sequenced was PBMCs. The receptor was derived from an older woman in good health and CMV-seropositive. The chain is made from TRBV9 and TRBJ2-1; 13 bases in between match TRBD2. The DNA sequence is as follows: TGTGCCAGCAGCCGGACTAGCGGGAGATACAATGAGCAGTTCTTC. Its protein is CASSRTSGRYNEQFF.